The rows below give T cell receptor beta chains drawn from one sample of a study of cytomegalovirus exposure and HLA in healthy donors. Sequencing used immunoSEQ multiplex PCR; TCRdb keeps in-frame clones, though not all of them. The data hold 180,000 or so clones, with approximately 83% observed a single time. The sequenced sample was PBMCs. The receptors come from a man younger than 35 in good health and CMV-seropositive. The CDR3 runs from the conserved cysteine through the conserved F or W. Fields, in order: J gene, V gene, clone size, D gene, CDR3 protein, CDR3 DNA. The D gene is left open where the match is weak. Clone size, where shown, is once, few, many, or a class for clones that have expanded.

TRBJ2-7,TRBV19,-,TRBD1,CASSPGTGGGEQYF,TGTGCCAGTAGCCCCGGGACAGGGGGAGGGGAGCAGTACTTC
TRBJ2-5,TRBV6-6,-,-,CASSYSGTDQETQYF,TGTGCCAGCAGTTACTCGGGGACTGATCAAGAGACCCAGTACTTC
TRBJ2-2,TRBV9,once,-,CASSVEGNSPGELFF,TGTGCCAGCAGCGTAGAGGGGAATTCCCCCGGGGAGCTGTTTTTT
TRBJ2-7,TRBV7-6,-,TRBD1,CASSLGGQGAYEQYF,TGTGCCAGCAGCTTAGGAGGGCAGGGGGCCTACGAGCAGTACTTC
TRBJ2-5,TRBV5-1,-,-,CASSLAVGGTETQYF,TGCGCCAGCAGCTTGGCCGTGGGAGGAACAGAGACCCAGTACTTC
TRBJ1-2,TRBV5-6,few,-,CASSLEPRGMGGYTF,TGTGCCAGCAGCTTGGAGCCCAGGGGCATGGGTGGCTACACCTTC
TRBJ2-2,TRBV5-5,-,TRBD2,CASSGSSGGVLTGELFF,TGTGCCAGCAGCGGGTCTAGCGGGGGGGTTTTAACCGGGGAGCTGTTTTTT
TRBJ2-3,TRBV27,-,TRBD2,CASSSPPGGGTQYF,TGTGCCAGCAGTTCGCCCCCGGGGGGGGGTACGCAGTATTTT
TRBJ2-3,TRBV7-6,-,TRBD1,CASSLGTGGATDTQYF,TGTGCCAGCAGCTTAGGGACAGGGGGAGCCACAGATACGCAGTATTTT
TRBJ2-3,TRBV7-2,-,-,CASSLASGTDTQYF,TGTGCCAGCAGCTTAGCCAGCGGCACAGATACGCAGTATTTT
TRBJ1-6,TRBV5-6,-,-,CASSLGTWAVNSPLHF,TGTGCCAGCAGCTTGGGTACATGGGCTGTGAATTCACCCCTCCACTTT
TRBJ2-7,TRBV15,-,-,CATSPGGYEQYF,TGTGCCACCAGCCCCGGCGGCTACGAGCAGTACTTC
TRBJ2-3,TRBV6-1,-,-,CASSEDRATDTQYF,TGTGCCAGCAGTGAAGACAGGGCCACAGATACGCAGTATTTT
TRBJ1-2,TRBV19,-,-,CASTSAGAGGYTF,TGTGCCAGTACCTCCGCCGGGGCGGGAGGCTACACCTTC
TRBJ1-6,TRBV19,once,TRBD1,CASRSREQGGNSPLHF,TGTGCCAGTAGATCCCGGGAACAGGGGGGTAATTCACCCCTCCACTTT
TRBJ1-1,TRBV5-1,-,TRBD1,CASSQGQGVGEAFF,TGCGCCAGCAGCCAAGGACAGGGGGTGGGTGAAGCTTTCTTT
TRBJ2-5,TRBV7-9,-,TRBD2,CASSLYGTSGGKETQYF,TGTGCCAGCAGCTTATATGGGACTAGCGGGGGAAAAGAGACCCAGTACTTC
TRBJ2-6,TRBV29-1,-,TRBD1,CSVFDRGSGANVLTF,TGCAGCGTATTCGACAGGGGCTCTGGGGCCAACGTCCTGACTTTC
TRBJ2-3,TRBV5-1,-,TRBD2,CASSSGTTGDTQYF,TGCGCCAGCAGCTCCGGGACTACGGGAGATACGCAGTATTTT
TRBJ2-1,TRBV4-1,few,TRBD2,CASSQDVTSLNEQFF,TGCGCCAGCAGCCAAGACGTGACTAGCTTGAATGAGCAGTTCTTC
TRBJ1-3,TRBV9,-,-,CASSVDGSGNTIYF,TGTGCCAGCAGCGTAGACGGCTCTGGAAACACCATATATTTT
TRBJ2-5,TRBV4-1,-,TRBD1,CASSQNPGTVQETQYF,TGCGCCAGCAGCCAGAATCCAGGGACAGTCCAGGAGACCCAGTACTTC
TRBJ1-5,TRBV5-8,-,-,CASSLAIGNQPQHF,TGTGCCAGCAGCTTGGCCATAGGCAATCAGCCCCAGCATTTT
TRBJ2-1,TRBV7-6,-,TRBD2,CASSLSGGDNEQFF,TGTGCCAGCAGCTTAAGCGGGGGGGACAATGAGCAGTTCTTC
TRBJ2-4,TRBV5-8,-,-,CASSFPGIQWNIQYF,TGTGCCAGCAGTTTCCCAGGGATCCAATGGAACATTCAGTACTTC
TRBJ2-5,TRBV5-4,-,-,CASSLRAEQETQYF,TGTGCCAGCAGCCTGAGGGCGGAACAAGAGACCCAGTACTTC
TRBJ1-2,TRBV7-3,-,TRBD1,CAGSLTGGVGKGYTF,TGTGCCGGCAGCTTAACAGGGGGAGTAGGAAAAGGCTACACCTTC
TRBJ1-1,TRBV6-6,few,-,CASSYSGTTQAFF,TGTGCCAGCAGTTACTCGGGGACAACTCAGGCTTTCTTT
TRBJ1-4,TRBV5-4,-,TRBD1,CASSLKDRVDEKLFF,TGTGCCAGCAGTCTAAAGGACAGGGTTGATGAAAAACTGTTTTTT
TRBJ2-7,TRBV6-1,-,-,CASGAFIYEQYF,TGTGCCAGCGGGGCATTTATTTACGAGCAGTACTTC
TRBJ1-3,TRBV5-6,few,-,CASSLPPGAGNTIYF,TGTGCCAGCAGCCTCCCGCCGGGGGCTGGAAACACCATATATTTT
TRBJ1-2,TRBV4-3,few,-,CASSPRQDVSYGYTF,TGCGCCAGCAGCCCCCGACAGGACGTTTCCTATGGCTACACCTTC
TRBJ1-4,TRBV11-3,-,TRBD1,CASSLDRCGEKLFF,TGTGCCAGCAGCTTGGACAGGTGTGGAGAAAAACTGTTTTTT
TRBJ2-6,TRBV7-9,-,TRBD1,CARPGQGLSGANVLTF,TGTGCCAGGCCGGGACAGGGCCTCTCTGGGGCCAACGTCCTGACTTTC
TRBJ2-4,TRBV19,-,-,CASSPGQGNIQYF,TGTGCCAGTAGCCCCGGCCAGGGAAACATTCAGTACTTC
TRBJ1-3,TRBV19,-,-,CASTGQGNTIYF,TGTGCCAGTACAGGACAGGGAAACACCATATATTTT
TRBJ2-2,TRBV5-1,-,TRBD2,CASFDGLAGAGELFF,TGCGCCAGCTTCGACGGACTAGCGGGGGCCGGGGAGCTGTTTTTT
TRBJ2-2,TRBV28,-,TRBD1,CASSLSQGAGELFF,TGTGCCAGCAGTTTATCACAGGGGGCCGGGGAGCTGTTTTTT
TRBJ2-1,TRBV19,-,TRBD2,CASSGYRTSGYNEQFF,TGTGCCAGTAGTGGGTATAGGACTAGCGGGTACAATGAGCAGTTCTTC
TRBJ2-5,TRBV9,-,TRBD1,CASSTRDRAGQTQYF,TGTGCCAGCAGCACCCGGGACAGGGCAGGACAGACCCAGTACTTC
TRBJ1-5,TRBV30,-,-,CAWSPSAGSQPQHF,TGTGCCTGGAGTCCCTCCGCGGGGAGTCAGCCCCAGCATTTT
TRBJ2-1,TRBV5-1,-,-,CASTTPGLPNEQFF,TGCGCCAGCACTACCCCGGGACTCCCTAATGAGCAGTTCTTC
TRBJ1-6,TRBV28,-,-,CASRPWEQANNSPLHF,TGTGCCAGCCGACCCTGGGAACAGGCAAATAATTCACCCCTCCACTTT
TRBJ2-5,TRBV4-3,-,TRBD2,CASSQRLAGGARDQYF,TGCGCCAGCAGCCAGAGACTAGCGGGGGGGGCGAGGGACCAGTACTTC
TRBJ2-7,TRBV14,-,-,CASSHRQVTYEQYF,TGTGCCAGCAGCCACAGACAGGTTACCTACGAGCAGTACTTC
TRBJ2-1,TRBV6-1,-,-,CASSHAGPASEQFF,TGTGCCAGCAGTCACGCGGGGCCAGCGAGTGAGCAGTTCTTC
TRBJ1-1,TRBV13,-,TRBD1,CASSSRDRGPEAFF,TGTGCCAGCAGCTCCCGGGACAGGGGGCCTGAAGCTTTCTTT